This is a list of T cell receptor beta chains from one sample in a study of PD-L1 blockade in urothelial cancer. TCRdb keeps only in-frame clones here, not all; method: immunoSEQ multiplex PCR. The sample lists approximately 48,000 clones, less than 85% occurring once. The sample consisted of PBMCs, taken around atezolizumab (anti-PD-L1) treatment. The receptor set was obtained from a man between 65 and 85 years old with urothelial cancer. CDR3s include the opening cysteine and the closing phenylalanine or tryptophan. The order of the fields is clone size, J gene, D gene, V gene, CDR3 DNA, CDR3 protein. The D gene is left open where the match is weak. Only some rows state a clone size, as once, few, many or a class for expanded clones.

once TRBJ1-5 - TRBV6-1 TGTGCCAGCAGTGAAAGGTCCCCGCTTGGAGGCCAGCATTTT CASSERSPLGGQHF
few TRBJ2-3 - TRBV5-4 TGTGCCAGCAGCTTGCAGGGATTAGGGACAGATACGCAGTATTTT CASSLQGLGTDTQYF
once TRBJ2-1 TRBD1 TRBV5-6 TGTGCCAGCAGCTTGCAAGGGACAGGGTTCTTCTTC CASSLQGTGFFF
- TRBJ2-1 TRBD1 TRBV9 TGTGCCAGCAGCGCGGGGACAGGGGCGCACATTGAGCAGTTCTTC CASSAGTGAHIEQFF
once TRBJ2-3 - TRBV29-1 TGCAGCGTTGATATCCGCGGGCGTGACACAGATACGCAGTATTTT CSVDIRGRDTDTQYF
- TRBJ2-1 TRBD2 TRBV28 TGTGCCAGCAGTCCCGCGACTAGCGGGTTATACAATGAGCAGTTCTTC CASSPATSGLYNEQFF
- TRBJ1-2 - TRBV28 TGTGCCAGCAGTCCCGGGAACAACTATGGCTACACCTTC CASSPGNNYGYTF
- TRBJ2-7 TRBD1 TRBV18 TGTGCCAGCTCATCGGGACAGGGGGTCCCCTACGAGCAGTACTTC CASSSGQGVPYEQYF
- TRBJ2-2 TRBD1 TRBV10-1 TGCGCCAGCAGTGGGAGCTTTGGACAGGGCGAGGGCACCGGGGAGCTGTTTTTT CASSGSFGQGEGTGELFF
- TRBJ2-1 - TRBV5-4 TGTGCCAGCAGCTTGGGGACAGACATCTACAATGAGCAGTTCTTC CASSLGTDIYNEQFF
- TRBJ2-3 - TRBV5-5 TGTGCCAGCAGCCCCAGATTCTTTAGCACAGATACGCAGTATTTT CASSPRFFSTDTQYF
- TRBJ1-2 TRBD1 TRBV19 TGTGCCAGTAGTACCGGGACAGCCTCTAACTATGGCTACACCTTC CASSTGTASNYGYTF
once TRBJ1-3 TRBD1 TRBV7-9 TGTGCCAGCAGCTCCACAGGGGGGCGAAACACCATATATTTT CASSSTGGRNTIYF
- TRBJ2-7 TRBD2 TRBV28 TGTGCCAGCAGTTTTCGGGGGGGATGGTACGAGCAGTACTTC CASSFRGGWYEQYF
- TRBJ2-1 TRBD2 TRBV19 TGTGCCAGTAGTATAGGGCTTAGCGGGAGGGCTGGTGAGCAGTTCTTC CASSIGLSGRAGEQFF
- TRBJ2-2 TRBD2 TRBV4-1 TGCGCCAGCAGCCAAGATTTAGGGACTAGCGGTCGTCCCGGGGAGCTGTTTTTT CASSQDLGTSGRPGELFF
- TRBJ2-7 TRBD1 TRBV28 TGTGCCAGCATCCCGGGACAGGCCTACGAGCAGTACTTC CASIPGQAYEQYF
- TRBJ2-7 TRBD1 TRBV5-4 TGTGCCAGCAGCTTTGGGACAGGGGAAGGCGAGCAGTACTTC CASSFGTGEGEQYF
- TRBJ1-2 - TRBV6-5 TGTGCCAGCAGTCCGTTTAACTATGGCTACACCTTC CASSPFNYGYTF
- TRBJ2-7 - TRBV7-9 TGTGCCAGCAGCTTAGGCCCGCAGGTCTCCTACGAGCAGTACTTC CASSLGPQVSYEQYF
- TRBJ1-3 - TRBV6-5 TGTGCCAGCAGTTTAACCCACTTCTCTGGAAACACCATATATTTT CASSLTHFSGNTIYF
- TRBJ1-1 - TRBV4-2 TGTGCCAGCAGCCGGACGGGAGGGGCTGAAGCTTTCTTT CASSRTGGAEAFF
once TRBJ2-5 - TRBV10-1 TGCGCCAGCAGTGAGCTCCCAGGGCAGGGGACCCAGTACTTC CASSELPGQGTQYF
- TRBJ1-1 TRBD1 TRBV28 TGTGCCAGCAGTTTCAGGGGGGAGGCGTACACTGAAGCTTTCTTT CASSFRGEAYTEAFF
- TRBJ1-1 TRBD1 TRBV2 TGTGCCAGCAGTGGGACCGGGACAGGGATTGCTGAAGCTTTCTTT CASSGTGTGIAEAFF
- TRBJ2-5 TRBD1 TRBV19 TGTGCCAGTAGTTCACAGGGGCGAGAGACCCAGTACTTC CASSSQGRETQYF
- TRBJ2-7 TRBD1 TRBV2 TGTGCCAGCAGGGTGGACAGGGAGTACGAGCAGTACTTC CASRVDREYEQYF
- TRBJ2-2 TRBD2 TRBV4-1 TGCGCCAGCAGCCAAGAACGTCTAGCGGGAGTGAGGGAGCTGTTTTTT CASSQERLAGVRELFF
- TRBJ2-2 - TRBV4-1 TGCGCCAGCAGCCCCCCCCACGGGACTGGCACCGGGGAGCTGTTTTTT CASSPPHGTGTGELFF
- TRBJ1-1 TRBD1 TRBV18 TGTGCCAGCTCACCACGTACAGGGGGCCGGGGGGGCACTGAAGCTTTCTTT CASSPRTGGRGGTEAFF
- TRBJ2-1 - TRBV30 TGTGCCTGGAGTCAGGGAGGGGGTGAGCAGTTCTTC CAWSQGGGEQFF
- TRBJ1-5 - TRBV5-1 TGCGCCAGCAGCTTGGGTACGGGTACAAATCAGCCCCAGCATTTT CASSLGTGTNQPQHF
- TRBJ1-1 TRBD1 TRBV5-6 TGTGCCAGCAGGAATACAGGGGGTCGCGAAGCTTTCTTT CASRNTGGREAFF
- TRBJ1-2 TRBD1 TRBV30 TGTGCCTGGGGAAGGGGGCCCTATGGCTACACCTTC CAWGRGPYGYTF